The clone carrying this T cell receptor beta chain was seen a few times. This sample is drawn from a study of CD8+ T cells in alopecia areata. The CDR3 runs to 14 residues. Looked up from germline, CDR1 is MNHEY and CDR2 is SMNVEV (reference sequence). V dropped 4 bases and J dropped 8 bases, with 17 bases sitting between them. Extracted RNA was reverse transcribed, and the resulting cDNA served as sequencing template. The protocol was immunoSEQ multiplex PCR, while the TCRdb copy is restricted to in-frame clones and leaves out a portion. The table has 90,000 to 150,000 clones, 55% to 65% seen once; the top ten hold around 2.8%.

The receptor comes from a human donor in good health. The source material was CD4+ T cells sorted from blood. V usage is TRBV27 and J usage is TRBJ1-2, with D tentatively TRBD1 (5 bases). As DNA, the CDR3 is TGTGCCAGCAGTTCCCCGGGGAGGGAGGGGGGCTACACCTTC. Translation: CASSSPGREGGYTF.